This T cell receptor beta chain was found in a study of response to subunit inactivated influenza vaccine. Study results and limitations: After each seasonal influenza vaccination, few new T cells are recruited, the authors suggested.

Germline loops: CDR1 SGHRS, CDR2 YFSETQ. This CDR3 comprises 15 residues. The V and J ends lost 4 bases and 0 bases respectively, with 10 bases between them. This clonotype has only one observation. Its antigen is unknown. TCRdb redid the calling of the RT-PCR reads with MiXCR, one entry per CDR3 protein. The table has some 520,000 distinct CDR3 sequences, 15% to 20% seen once; the top ten hold 3%. This chain uses TRBV5-1 with TRBJ1-4; D unresolved. The sample consisted of CD4+ T cells sorted from PBMCs, taken roughly 24 months after vaccination. The sequence was obtained from a man aged 50-75 years who received an inactivated influenza vaccine. This CDR3 is CASSHRTATNEKLFF. The CDR3 coding sequence is TGCGCCAGCAGCCATCGGACGGCAACTAATGAAAAACTGTTTTTT.